Below are 31 T cell receptor beta chains sequenced from a single sample in a study of cytomegalovirus exposure and HLA in healthy donors. The data were produced by immunoSEQ multiplex PCR, yet TCRdb's version contains in-frame clones alone and is incomplete. The table includes about 160,000 clones, more than 70% detected once. Sequencing input: PBMCs. These receptors were taken from a young man in good health and CMV-seronegative.

This chain uses TRBV18 with TRBJ2-1, with D unclear. Germline CDR1 KGHSH, CDR2 LQKENI. The CDR3 loop spans 13 amino acids. V was clipped by 3 bases and J by 4 bases, with 7 bases between them. CDR3 bases: TGTGCCAGCTCACCCCTACGGTACAATGAGCAGTTCTTC. Encoded protein: CASSPLRYNEQFF. The full variable domain, in which reference TRBV18 and TRBJ2-1 provide the parts outside the CDR3, is NAGVMQNPRHLVRRRGQEARLRCSPMKGHSHVYWYRQLPEEGLKFMVYLQKENIIDESGMPKERFSAEFPKEGPSILRIQQVVRGDSAAYFCASSPLRYNEQFFGPGTRLTVL.

The rearrangement joins TRBV19 to TRBJ2-1, with a possible D match to TRBD2 (6 bases). CDR3 length: 17 residues. Germline-derived CDR1 and CDR2 are LNHDA and SQIVND (reference sequence). V was shortened by 6 bases and J by 0 bases, with 18 bases between the two germline ends. The CDR3 DNA reads TGTGCCAGTAGGATGCCCCATAAAGCGGGCTCCTACAATGAGCAGTTCTTC. The encoded protein is CASRMPHKAGSYNEQFF.

This sequence joins TRBV14 and TRBJ2-7; TRBD2 might be the D (6 bases). This CDR3 region has 14 residues. CDR1 and CDR2 (germline): SGHDN, FVKESK. Deletions cut 2 bases from V and 1 base from J, with 9 bases between. The chain's CDR3 is CASSQSGVSYEQYF. The CDR3 bases are TGTGCCAGCAGCCAATCGGGGGTTTCCTACGAGCAGTACTTC.

V and J are TRBV7-9 and TRBJ2-5; D is perhaps TRBD2 (6 bases). The germline V gene encodes CDR1 SEHNR and CDR2 FQNEAQ (reference sequence). The CDR3 length is 14 residues. Between the trimmed V and J ends, which lost 1 base and 5 bases, there was a span of 11 bases. Here the CDR3 DNA reads TGTGCCAGCAGCTTAGTACGGGGGATTGAGACCCAGTACTTC. Translated: CASSLVRGIETQYF.

The gene calls are TRBV28 and TRBJ2-5; 15 bases are a match to TRBD2. The CDR3 has 17 amino acids. Trimming cost V 11 bases and J 3 bases; bases outside gene matches: 13. Germline V gene lookup returns CDR1 MDHEN and CDR2 SYDVKM. CDR3 DNA: TGTGCCTGTACTTCCGGGACTAGCGGGGGGCACAAAGAGACCCAGTACTTC. Translated, it gives CACTSGTSGGHKETQYF.

The chain employs TRBV27 and TRBJ2-7, with TRBD2 as a possible D gene (5 bases). The CDR3 is 13 amino acids. Deletions cut 6 bases from V and 0 bases from J, with 9 bases between. Germline CDR1 is MNHEY and CDR2 is SMNVEV (reference sequence). CDR3 in amino acids: CASSGGSSYEQYF. CDR3 coding DNA: TGTGCCAGCAGCGGAGGTAGCTCCTACGAGCAGTACTTC.

In regard to this clone: A read error may account for a junction end that differs from germline. The J gene is TRBJ2-2, the V gene TRBV6-1, with 8 bases fitting TRBD2. The length of the CDR3 is 13 residues. Germline loops: CDR1 MNHNS, CDR2 SASEGT. CDR3 sequence: CASSGGDTGKLFF. DNA of the CDR3: TGTGCCAGCAGCGGGGGGGACACCGGGAAGCTGTTTTTT.

The chain combines TRBV5-6 with TRBJ2-1, with 8 nucleotides matching TRBD2. V was pared by 4 bases and J by 7 bases, with 13 bases of the junction left unmatched. The length of the CDR3 is 16 residues. Germline-derived CDR1 and CDR2 are SGHDT and YYEEEE. The DNA of the CDR3 is TGTGCCAGCAGCGGATTCATGCGGGAGGCCGAGAATGAGCAGTTCTTC. Translated: CASSGFMREAENEQFF.

V and J are TRBV13 and TRBJ2-1, with D possibly being TRBD2 (5 bases). This CDR3 is built from 13 residues. Germline V gives CDR1 PRHDT, CDR2 FYEKMQ (reference sequence). The V end lost 8 bases, the J end lost 9 bases, and 17 bases lay between the germline ends. In DNA, the CDR3 is TGTGCCAGCGGTAGCGCCTTAATCGGTGAGCAGTTCTTC. Its protein product is CASGSALIGEQFF.

This rearrangement joins TRBV5-1 to TRBJ2-3; the D gene is possibly TRBD2 (7 bases). The CDR3 runs 17 residues. From germline, CDR1 is SGHRS and CDR2 YFSETQ. The V end was cut by 6 bases, the J end by 3 bases, with 23 bases between. The CDR3 DNA reads TGCGCCAGCACCCTCGCGCTTGGGGGGGGGCGGACAGATACGCAGTATTTT. Protein sequence: CASTLALGGGRTDTQYF.

This chain connects TRBV6-5 to TRBJ1-1; D not certain. The CDR3 has 15 amino acids. V was pared by 6 bases and J by 0 bases, with 14 bases between. Germline values: CDR1 MNHEY, CDR2 SVGAGI. Here the CDR3 DNA reads TGTGCCAGCAGATACCGATTGAACATGAACACTGAAGCTTTCTTT. It translates to CASRYRLNMNTEAFF.

This clone has a single count. The rearrangement links TRBV6-5 to TRBJ2-3; no firm D call. This CDR3 comprises 14 residues. From germline, CDR1 is MNHEY and CDR2 SVGAGI. The ends were cut back, 0 bases at V and 3 bases at J, with 7 bases in the middle. CDR3 nucleotides: TGTGCCAGCAGTTACTCTACAGCAACAGATACGCAGTATTTT. Amino acids: CASSYSTATDTQYF.

The V and J genes are TRBV19 and TRBJ1-1; D uncertain. The CDR3 contains 13 residues. Germline-derived CDR1 and CDR2 are LNHDA and SQIVND (reference sequence). V lost 3 bases to trimming and J lost 7 bases, with 12 bases between them. CDR3 sequence reads: CASSIPYGVEAFF. Written as DNA, the CDR3 is TGTGCCAGTAGTATTCCTTACGGAGTTGAAGCTTTCTTT.

CDR3 DNA: TGTGCCAGCAGTCAGCGGGATGAGCAGTTCTTC. This gives the protein CASSQRDEQFF. The V call is TRBV6-6, the J call TRBJ2-1; D is possibly TRBD2 (6 bases). V lost 5 bases and J lost 8, with 7 bases in between. The CDR3 has 11 residues. Germline CDR1 is MNHNY and CDR2 is SVGAGI (reference sequence).

This clone came up a few times. The V and J genes are TRBV6-1 and TRBJ1-2; D is unclear. With 2 bases removed from V and 8 bases from J, the gap between germline ends came to 12 bases. The CDR3 extends over 13 amino acids. CDR1 and CDR2 from the germline V gene are MNHNS and SASEGT. Here the CDR3 reads CASSERPRGGYTF. CDR3 DNA: TGTGCCAGCAGTGAAAGGCCCCGCGGGGGCTACACCTTC.

The V call is TRBV6-6, the J call TRBJ1-2; a possible D gene is TRBD1 (5 bases). Trimming stripped 0 bases from V and 6 bases from J, with 17 bases between. In germline, CDR1 is MNHNY, CDR2 SVGAGI (reference sequence). This CDR3 has 16 amino acids. CDR3: CASSYSRTDSQNGYTF. CDR3 sequence (DNA): TGTGCCAGCAGTTACTCGAGGACCGACAGTCAGAATGGCTACACCTTC.

The gene calls are TRBV29-1 and TRBJ2-3; D gene uncertain. V shed 3 bases and J shed 2 bases, with 9 bases lying between them. CDR3 size: 13 residues. CDR1 is SQVTM and CDR2 is ANQGSEA in the germline V gene. The CDR3 region is CSVESRYTDTQYF. The CDR3 bases are TGCAGCGTTGAGTCCAGGTACACAGATACGCAGTATTTT.

This chain joins TRBV9 and TRBJ1-1, with TRBD1 as a possible D gene (6 bases). From germline, CDR1 is SGDLS and CDR2 YYNGEE. The length of the CDR3 is 13 residues. V lost 7 bases and J 4 bases, leaving 14 bases between the germline ends. The CDR3, as DNA: TGTGCCAGCGGTTACGGACAGACCACTGAAGCTTTCTTT. It encodes CASGYGQTTEAFF.

This clone was found a few times. The chain has TRBV19 and TRBJ2-7, with 10 nucleotides matching TRBD2. Unmatched junction bases numbered 4, after V lost 7 bases and J lost 1 base. The CDR3 spans 14 residues. Germline V gives CDR1 LNHDA, CDR2 SQIVND (reference sequence). The CDR3, as DNA: TGTGCCAGTATAAGGACTAGCGGATCCTACGAGCAGTACTTC. Encoded protein: CASIRTSGSYEQYF. The variable domain in full, completed from reference TRBV19 and TRBJ2-7, reads DGGITQSPKYLFRKEGQNVTLSCEQNLNHDAMYWYRQDPGQGLRLIYYSQIVNDFQKGDIAEGYSVSREKKESFPLTVTSAQKNPTAFYLCASIRTSGSYEQYFGPGTRLTVT.

V and J are TRBV5-4 and TRBJ2-5; D is ambiguous. Trimming shortened V by 0 bases and J by 1 base, and 7 bases separated the two germline ends. CDR1 SGHNT and CDR2 YYREEE come from the germline V gene (reference sequence). CDR3 length: 14 amino acids. The CDR3 DNA is TGTGCCAGCAGCTTGGGTGGCTCCCAAGAGACCCAGTACTTC. Protein: CASSLGGSQETQYF.

This clone was seen at least ten times. The chain has TRBV28 and TRBJ2-7; no clear D. Trimming took off 1 base at V and 5 bases at J, with 3 bases between the two ends. CDR1 MDHEN and CDR2 SYDVKM come from the germline V gene. This CDR3 comprises 11 residues. In DNA, the CDR3 is TGTGCCAGCAGTTTATTAAACGAGCAGTACTTC. This codes for CASSLLNEQYF.

This chain links TRBV29-1 with TRBJ1-1; D call uncertain. The CDR3 totals 15 residues. Trimming took off 4 bases at V and 2 bases at J, with 17 bases between the two ends. Germline CDR1 SQVTM, CDR2 ANQGSEA. The CDR3 DNA reads TGCAGCGTTGTATCTACTCGGAGACTCAACACTGAAGCTTTCTTT. Translation: CSVVSTRRLNTEAFF.

This clone was recorded only once. The chain recombines TRBV12-5 with TRBJ2-7; possible D gene TRBD1, 5 bases. V dropped 2 bases and J dropped 3 bases, with 11 bases sitting between them. This CDR3 region has 14 residues. Germline CDR1 LGHNT, CDR2 FRNRAP. CDR3 residues: CASGLKGPLYEQYF. Here the CDR3 DNA reads TGTGCTAGTGGTTTGAAGGGGCCTCTCTACGAGCAGTACTTC.

In DNA form, the CDR3 reads TGTGCCAGCAGCTTAGATAGCGGGGCGAGAGATACGCAGTATTTT. Translating it yields CASSLDSGARDTQYF. The chain is built from TRBV11-2 and TRBJ2-3; the match to TRBD2 covers 8 bases. After removal of 0 bases from V and 5 bases from J, the junction contained 4 bases not matched to a gene. Looked up from germline, CDR1 is SGHAT and CDR2 is FQNNGV. The CDR3 length is 15 residues.

The chain is built from TRBV28 and TRBJ1-5; D gene unclear. The CDR3 has 13 residues. Germline V gene sequence: CDR1 MDHEN, CDR2 SYDVKM. With 4 bases removed from V and 5 bases from J, the gap between germline ends came to 9 bases. The CDR3 protein is CASSSQGDQPQHF. The DNA for the CDR3 is TGTGCCAGCAGTTCGCAAGGAGATCAGCCCCAGCATTTT.

CDR3 sequence reads: CASSPFISEQGNNGYTF. CDR3 nucleotide sequence: TGTGCCAGCTCACCTTTTATCTCGGAACAGGGGAATAATGGCTACACCTTC. This chain links TRBV18 with TRBJ1-2; 7 nucleotides align to TRBD1. Germline CDR1 and CDR2: KGHSH and LQKENI. There are 17 residues in the CDR3. With V trimmed by 3 bases and J by 6 bases, 16 bases remained unmatched.

V usage is TRBV6-5 and J usage is TRBJ1-3; D call uncertain. Trimming took 2 bases from V and 0 from J, leaving 8 bases between them. The CDR3 contains 15 residues. Germline CDR1 reads MNHEY; CDR2 reads SVGAGI. The CDR3 coding sequence is TGTGCCAGCAGTTACGATTACACCTCTGGAAACACCATATATTTT. Amino acids: CASSYDYTSGNTIYF.

The chain recombines TRBV4-2 with TRBJ2-7; 13 positions agree with TRBD2. Germline CDR1 and CDR2: LGHNA and YNFKEQ. This CDR3 contains 18 residues. V dropped 0 bases and J dropped 3; count of bases not matched to a gene: 8. The chain's CDR3 is CASSQDTSGRAGSYEQYF. The CDR3 nucleotides are TGTGCCAGCAGCCAAGATACTAGCGGGAGGGCCGGAAGCTACGAGCAGTACTTC.

The chain recombines TRBV5-4 with TRBJ1-2; TRBD1 agrees at 8 bases. The V gene's germline CDR1 is SGHNT and CDR2 YYREEE (reference sequence). Trimming removed 0 bases from V and 5 bases from J; junction bases left unmatched: 12. This CDR3 has 17 amino acids. The CDR3 sequence: CASSLEIGAGGGYGYTF. CDR3 DNA sequence: TGTGCCAGCAGCTTGGAGATCGGGGCAGGGGGCGGATATGGCTACACCTTC.

The rearrangement links TRBV27 to TRBJ1-5; 7 bases fit TRBD1. This CDR3 contains 16 residues. V shed 0 bases and J 0 bases; nucleotides not matched to a gene: 2. Looked up from germline, CDR1 is MNHEY and CDR2 is SMNVEV (reference sequence). The CDR3 is CASSLSGQNSNQPQHF. CDR3 coding DNA: TGTGCCAGCAGTTTATCGGGACAGAATAGCAATCAGCCCCAGCATTTT.

This clone appeared once. J is TRBJ2-5 and V is TRBV11-2, with D possibly being TRBD2 (6 bases). CDR1 and CDR2 from the germline V gene are SGHAT and FQNNGV. Trimming pared 1 base from V and 5 bases from J, leaving 8 bases between. CDR3 length equals 13 residues. Here the CDR3 reads CASSLAEGETQYF. CDR3 DNA sequence: TGTGCCAGCAGCTTAGCGGAGGGGGAGACCCAGTACTTC.